This T cell receptor beta chain was sequenced during a study of T cells in tuberculosis. Study-wide background: Sequenced TCRs come from CD1B-GMM tetramer-binding T cells.

The V end was cut by 3 bases, the J end by 6 bases, with 8 bases between. This CDR3 comprises 12 residues. CDR1 is MDHEN, CDR2 SYDVKM, per germline. No alpha-beta pairing information exists for these sequences. The assay was immunoSEQ multiplex PCR, and TCRdb's table has in-frame clones only and misses some. The table shows about 59,000 clones, with roughly 79% occurring only once. Regarding the study as a whole: Low-affinity CD1B-GMM tetramer-binding T cells may have been missed.

Thawed, overnight-rested PBMC were stained with GMM-loaded CD1B tetramer, viability dye and anti-CD3, then sorted. The CD1B tetramers carried C32 glucose monomycolate purified from Rhodococcus equi. Each donor contributed 95,000 to 100,000 sorted tetramer-negative cells. Sequencing was done on a sample of CD1b-GMM tetramer-negative cells sorted from PBMCs. The clonotype originates from an adult woman with latent tuberculosis. This chain connects TRBV28 to TRBJ1-2; no clear D. In DNA, the CDR3 is TGTGCCAGCAGTTTCGTAGAAGATGGCTACACCTTC. Protein product: CASSFVEDGYTF.